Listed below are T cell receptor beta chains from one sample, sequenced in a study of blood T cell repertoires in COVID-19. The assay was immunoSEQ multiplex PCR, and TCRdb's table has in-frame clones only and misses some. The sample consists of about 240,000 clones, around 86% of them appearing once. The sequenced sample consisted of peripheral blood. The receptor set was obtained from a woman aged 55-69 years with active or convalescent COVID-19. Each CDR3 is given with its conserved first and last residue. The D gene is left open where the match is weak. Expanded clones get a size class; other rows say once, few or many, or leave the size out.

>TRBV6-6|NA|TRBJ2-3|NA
TGTGCCAGCAGTTCTCAGGGCACAGATACGCAGTATTTT
CASSSQGTDTQYF
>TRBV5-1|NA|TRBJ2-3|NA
TGCGCCAGCAGCCTAACGGGCTTGGAGGCGGATACGCAGTATTTT
CASSLTGLEADTQYF
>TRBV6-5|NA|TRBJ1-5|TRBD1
TGTGCCAGCAGTCGACAGGGAGGAATGGGACAGCCCCAGCATTTT
CASSRQGGMGQPQHF
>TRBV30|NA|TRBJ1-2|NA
TGTGCCTGGAGTGTACTTTTTGGGAGCACTGGCTACACCTTC
CAWSVLFGSTGYTF
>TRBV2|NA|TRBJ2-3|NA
TGTGCCATCCAGGGCGGTTGGGAAAGCACAGATACGCAGTATTTT
CAIQGGWESTDTQYF
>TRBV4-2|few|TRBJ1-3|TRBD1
TGTGCCAGCAGCCAAGACCCGACAGGGGTCGGAAACACCATATATTTT
CASSQDPTGVGNTIYF
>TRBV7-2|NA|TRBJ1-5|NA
TGTGCCAGCAGCTTAGCGCAGGCTACCAATCAGCCCCAGCATTTT
CASSLAQATNQPQHF
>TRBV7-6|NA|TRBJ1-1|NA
TGTGCCAGCAGCTTAGCCGGGGGTGGGAACACTGAAGCTTTCTTT
CASSLAGGGNTEAFF
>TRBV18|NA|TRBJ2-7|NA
TGTGCCAGCTCACCGGGAGGTTACGAGCAGTACTTC
CASSPGGYEQYF
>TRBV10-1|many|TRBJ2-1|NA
TGCGCCAGCAGTGATAAATACAATGAGCAGTTCTTC
CASSDKYNEQFF
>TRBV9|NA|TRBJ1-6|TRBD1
TGTGCCAGCAGCGCGGACAGGGTCGATAATTCACCCCTCCACTTT
CASSADRVDNSPLHF
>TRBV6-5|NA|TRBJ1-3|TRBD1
TGTGCCAGCCGGGACAGTAACTCTGGAAACACCATATATTTT
CASRDSNSGNTIYF
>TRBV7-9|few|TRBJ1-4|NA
TGTGCCAGCAGCGTACGACTAAATTCAGGAGAAAAACTGTTTTTT
CASSVRLNSGEKLFF
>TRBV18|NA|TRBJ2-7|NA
TGTGCCAGCTCACCACAACAGGGCTACGAGCAGTACTTC
CASSPQQGYEQYF
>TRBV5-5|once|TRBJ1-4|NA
TGTGCCAGCAGCTTGGCAGGGAAGGAAAAACTGTTTTTT
CASSLAGKEKLFF
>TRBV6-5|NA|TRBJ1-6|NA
TGTGCCAGCAGTTACGGGGGCGTCAGATCACCCCTCCACTTT
CASSYGGVRSPLHF
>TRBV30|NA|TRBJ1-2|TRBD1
TGTGCCAGTCAGGGGGCCGATGGCTACACCTTC
CASQGADGYTF
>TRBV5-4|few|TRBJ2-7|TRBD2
TGTGCCAGCAGCAAGAGGACTAGCGGGGGGCTCTTTTCCTCCTACGAGCAGTACTTC
CASSKRTSGGLFSSYEQYF
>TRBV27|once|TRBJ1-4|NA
TGTGCCAGCAGTTTATTGACAGCGCGCAAACGTAATGAAAAACTGTTTTTT
CASSLLTARKRNEKLFF
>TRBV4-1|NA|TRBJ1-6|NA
TGCGCCAGCAGCCAAGGCCTTCAGGGTGATTCACCCCTCCACTTT
CASSQGLQGDSPLHF
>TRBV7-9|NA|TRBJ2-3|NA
TGTGCCAGCAGCTTAGGGCAGGGGAGCACAGATACGCAGTATTTT
CASSLGQGSTDTQYF
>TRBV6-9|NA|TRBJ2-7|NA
TGTGCCAGCAGTTACCGGGACAAGGGGGTTTCCGAGCAGTACTTC
CASSYRDKGVSEQYF
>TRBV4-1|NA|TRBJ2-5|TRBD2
TGCGCCAGCAGCCAAGCGGGACTAGCGGGGCAAGAGACCCAGTACTTC
CASSQAGLAGQETQYF
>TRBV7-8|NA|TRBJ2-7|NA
TGTGCCAGCAGCCCGCCCCTTAGCGGCAACTCCTACGAGCAGTACTTC
CASSPPLSGNSYEQYF
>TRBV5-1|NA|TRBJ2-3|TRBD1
TGCGCCAGCAGCTCCAGGGGGCGCGGAAGCACAGATACGCAGTATTTT
CASSSRGRGSTDTQYF
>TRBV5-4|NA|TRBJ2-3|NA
TGTGCCAGCAGCTTTTCCGGGACAAGGACCAATACGCAGTATTTT
CASSFSGTRTNTQYF
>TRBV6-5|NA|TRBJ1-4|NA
TGTGCCACCAGGAGGGGGGGCTTTACTAATGAAAAACTGTTTTTT
CATRRGGFTNEKLFF
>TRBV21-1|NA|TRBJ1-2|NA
TGTGCCAGCAGAAAAACCCCAAAAAAACAGGGATTGGCGGGCTACACCTTC
CASRKTPKKQGLAGYTF
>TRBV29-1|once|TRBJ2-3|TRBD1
TGCAGCGTTGAAGACACGGGACAGGGGCCAGATACGCAGTATTTT
CSVEDTGQGPDTQYF
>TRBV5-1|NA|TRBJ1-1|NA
TGCGCCAGCAGCTTGGTTTCCCTTAACACTGAAGCTTTCTTT
CASSLVSLNTEAFF
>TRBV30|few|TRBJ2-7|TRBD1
TGTGCCTGGAGGGGACAGGGGAATTACGAGCAGTACTTC
CAWRGQGNYEQYF
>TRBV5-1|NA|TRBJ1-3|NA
TGCGCCAGCAGCTTGGGACGGGGATCGGGTGGAAACACCATATATTTT
CASSLGRGSGGNTIYF
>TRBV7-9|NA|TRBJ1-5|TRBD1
TGTGCCAGCAGCTTAGCGGGGTTTACAGGGGAAGGGGATCAGCCCCAGCATTTT
CASSLAGFTGEGDQPQHF
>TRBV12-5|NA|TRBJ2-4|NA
TGTGCTAGTGGTTTGTCCGGGAGAATCCTACCTTTAGCCAAAAACATTCAGTACTTC
CASGLSGRILPLAKNIQYF
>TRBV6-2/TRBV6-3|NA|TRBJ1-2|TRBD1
TGTGCCAGCAGTCTCGACAGGGGGAACGGCTACACCTTC
CASSLDRGNGYTF
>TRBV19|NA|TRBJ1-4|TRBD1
TGTGCCAGTAGTAAAGGACAGGTTGTGGAAAAACTGTTTTTT
CASSKGQVVEKLFF
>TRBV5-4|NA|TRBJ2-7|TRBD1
TGTGCCAGCAGACCTTGGGACAGGGGAGGTTACGAGCAGTACTTC
CASRPWDRGGYEQYF
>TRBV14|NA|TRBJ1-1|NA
TGTGCCAGCAGCCAAGACTGGGGGGTGAACACTGAAGCTTTCTTT
CASSQDWGVNTEAFF
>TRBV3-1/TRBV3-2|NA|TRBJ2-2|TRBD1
TGTGCCAGCAGCCCAACAGGGGGCACCGGGGAGCTGTTTTTT
CASSPTGGTGELFF
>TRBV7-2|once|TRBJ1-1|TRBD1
TGTGCCAGCAGCAGCCGCGGACAGGGGGCTCCTGAAGCTTTCTTT
CASSSRGQGAPEAFF
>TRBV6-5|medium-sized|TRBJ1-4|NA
TGTGCCAGTCAGCAGGTACTGGGTGAAAAACTGTTTTTT
CASQQVLGEKLFF
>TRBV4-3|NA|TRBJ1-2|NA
TGCGCCAGCAGCCAAGGGAGGACGGCCTATTTTAACTATGGCTACACCTTC
CASSQGRTAYFNYGYTF
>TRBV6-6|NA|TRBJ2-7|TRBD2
TGTGCCAGCAGGGAGACTAGCGTTTCCTACGAGCAGTACTTC
CASRETSVSYEQYF
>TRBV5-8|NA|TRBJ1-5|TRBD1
TGTGCCAGCAGCTTGGCGCAGGGGGCTAACAATCAGCCCCAGCATTTT
CASSLAQGANNQPQHF
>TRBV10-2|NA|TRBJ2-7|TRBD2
TGCGCCAGCAGTGACATCGGGACTATCCTACCCGCGCAGTACTTC
CASSDIGTILPAQYF
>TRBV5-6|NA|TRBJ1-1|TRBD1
TGTGCCAGCAGCAGGACAGGATGGCCTAGCAACACTGAAGCTTTCTTT
CASSRTGWPSNTEAFF
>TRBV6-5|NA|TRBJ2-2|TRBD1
TGTGCCAGCAGAGACAGGGGATACACCGGGGAGCTGTTTTTT
CASRDRGYTGELFF
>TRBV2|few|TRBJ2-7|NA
TGTGCCAGCGAATACCTGACCGGCAGGTACGAGCAGTACTTC
CASEYLTGRYEQYF
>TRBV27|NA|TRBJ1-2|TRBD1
TGTGCCAGCAGTGGAGGGACAGGGACCCGCTATGGCTACACCTTC
CASSGGTGTRYGYTF